Sequencing of this T cell receptor beta chain was carried out in a study of Graves' ophthalmopathy and Graves' hyperthyroidism. Background on the study: There was a collection of peripheral blood at initial diagnosis, before any treatment. Findings and caveats of the study: Blood also harbored most expanded thyroid clonotypes above 0.001 frequency. Discrimination between ophthalmopathy and stable hyperthyroidism by a 13-signature model showed about 89% sensitivity and about 80% specificity.

A word on this clonotype: The antigen is unknown.

V gave up 2 bases and J gave up 8 bases, with 10 bases separating them. Per the germline V gene, CDR1 is ENHRY and CDR2 is SYGVKD. This CDR3 has 12 residues. Diagnosis used clinical symptoms, serum thyroxine, TRAb, thyroid ultrasound and orbital computed tomography. RNA transcripts provided the template for amplifying TCR beta CDR3 regions. HTBI primers served in a first-round RT-PCR, which a second-round multiplex PCR followed. TCRdb used MiXCR to reprocess the multiplex PCR reads, holding one entry per CDR3 protein. The sample holds about 370,000 distinct CDR3 sequences, 18% seen once. This receptor was obtained from a woman in her late teens or twenties with Graves' ophthalmopathy. The sequenced sample was peripheral blood. The chain carries TRBV10-3 and TRBJ2-7; D might be TRBD2 (5 bases). Here the CDR3 reads CAISEEDSKQYF. CDR3 coding DNA: TGTGCCATCAGTGAGGAGGACTCTAAGCAGTACTTC.